This T cell receptor (beta chain) was found in a study of blood T cell repertoires in COVID-19. In the study overall: Donors in the United States, Italy and Spain gave samples during acute or convalescent COVID-19.

Per germline, CDR1 SGHDN and CDR2 FVKESK. CDR3 length: 12 residues. With 4 bases removed from V and 8 bases from J, the gap between germline ends came to 11 bases. This clone was recorded many times. Per the original data handling: The assay estimated nucleated cells by amplifying reference gene primers. Clones were read by immunoSEQ multiplex PCR, and TCRdb kept only the in-frame ones, dropping some. Clone size and V and J calls were adopted from that table, with D and trimming inferred from the DNA. The data contain more than 80,000 clones, 60% to 80% of them seen just once; the ten biggest clones take up 0.8% to 1%.

The clonotype originates from a human donor with acute or convalescent COVID-19. The donor label of this sample is uncertain. V is TRBV14 and J is TRBJ1-2; maybe TRBD1 (5 bases). Sequencing was carried out using peripheral blood. The CDR3 DNA reads TGTGCCAGCAGCCTTCAGGGAGGGGGCTACACCTTC. It specifies CASSLQGGGYTF.